Sequencing of this TCR beta chain was carried out in a study of cytomegalovirus exposure and HLA in healthy donors. Whole-study findings and limits: Based on reports, TCR beta sequences accurately predicted HLA-A and HLA-B alleles for most subjects. The authors judged a highly shared variant cluster likely a sequencing artifact. In an earlier analysis, about 87% or about 30%: the productive usage of most TCR beta V segments.

PCR used 60 Vbeta primers and 13 Jbeta primers. Profiled with immunoSEQ multiplex PCR; TCRdb holds only in-frame clones, not every one. Among approximately 150,000 clones listed, roughly 80% were seen once. V lost 3 bases and J lost 2, with 9 bases in between. This CDR3 region has 13 residues. Per germline, CDR1 SQVTM and CDR2 ANQGSEA. This clone was found a few times. The antigen remains unidentified. The donors comprised healthy bone marrow donors. V gene TRBV29-1 combines with J gene TRBJ2-3, with D tentatively TRBD1 (5 bases). The sample comprised PBMCs. This clonotype originated in a male donor in good health and CMV-seronegative. The CDR3 loop reads CSVDRGNTDTQYF. The CDR3 DNA follows: TGCAGCGTTGATAGGGGAAACACAGATACGCAGTATTTT.